One sample yielded the 28 T cell receptor beta chains listed below, sequenced in a study of T cell changes during pregnancy in multiple sclerosis. Here immunoSEQ multiplex PCR was the method, and the copy in TCRdb shows in-frame clones only, minus some. The sample lists roughly 31,000 clones, 85% to 90% occurring once. The sample here was CD8+ T cells from peripheral blood mononuclear cells, taken before pregnancy. These receptors all come from a female donor with multiple sclerosis, enrolled in a pregnancy study.

This rearrangement joins TRBV5-1 to TRBJ2-7, with 9 bases that match TRBD1. Germline values: CDR1 SGHRS, CDR2 YFSETQ. CDR3 length: 16 amino acids. V dropped 3 bases and J dropped 3; count of bases not matched to a gene: 10. The DNA of the CDR3 is TGCGCCAGCAGCTGGGGGATTTTGGACAGGGGCTACGAGCAGTACTTC. Translated: CASSWGILDRGYEQYF.

The chain uses TRBV10-3 and TRBJ1-1; no clear D. CDR1 and CDR2 from the germline V gene are ENHRY and SYGVKD. Trimming took off 3 bases at V and 1 base at J, with 9 bases between the two ends. The length of the CDR3 is 14 residues. The CDR3 DNA reads TGTGCCATCAGTGAATCCTATGAGAACACTGAAGCTTTCTTT. This translates into CAISESYENTEAFF.

The rearrangement uses TRBV27 and TRBJ2-7, with 9 nucleotides matching TRBD1. V lost 6 bases to trimming and J lost 3 bases; unmatched junction nucleotides: 6. The CDR3 spans 14 residues. Germline CDR1 is MNHEY and CDR2 is SMNVEV (reference sequence). The CDR3 region has the DNA TGTGCCAGCAGCGGGGGGACAGGGTTCTACGAGCAGTACTTC. Its translation is CASSGGTGFYEQYF.

This sequence joins TRBV19 and TRBJ2-2; 9 bases fit TRBD2. From germline, CDR1 is LNHDA and CDR2 SQIVND (reference sequence). Trimming cost V 11 bases and J 5 bases; bases outside gene matches: 6. The CDR3 spans 13 residues. The CDR3 region is CAGASGATGELFF. DNA of the CDR3: TGTGCCGGCGCTAGCGGGGCAACCGGGGAGCTGTTTTTT.

The chain employs TRBV28 and TRBJ1-5; possibly TRBD1 for D (5 bases). From germline, CDR1 is MDHEN and CDR2 SYDVKM. V was pared by 2 bases and J by 1 base, with 9 bases between. The CDR3 runs 15 residues. CDR3 sequence (DNA): TGTGCCAGCAGTTTAACCCAGGGAAGCAATCAGCCCCAGCATTTT. This codes for CASSLTQGSNQPQHF. Full variable domain (rest looked up from reference TRBV28 and TRBJ1-5): DVKVTQSSRYLVKRTGEKVFLECVQDMDHENMFWYRQDPGLGLRLIYFSYDVKMKEKGDIPEGYSVSREKKERFSLILESASTNQTSMYLCASSLTQGSNQPQHFGDGTRLSIL.

This chain joins TRBV7-8 and TRBJ1-3; the D is unclear. Germline V gene lookup returns CDR1 SGHVS and CDR2 FQNEAQ. This CDR3 spans 17 amino acids. V lost 6 bases to trimming and J lost 4 bases, with 22 bases between them. The CDR3 DNA follows: TGTGCCAGCAGTGAACTGTTGCGAATAACCCGGGGAAACACCATATATTTT. Encoded protein: CASSELLRITRGNTIYF.

This rearrangement joins TRBV4-1 to TRBJ2-7; TRBD1 matches at 12 bases. V shed 4 bases and J 5 bases; nucleotides not matched to a gene: 3. CDR1 is MGHRA and CDR2 is YSYEKL in the germline V gene. CDR3 length: 14 amino acids. The CDR3 loop is CASSPGQGAHEQYF. The CDR3 DNA sequence: TGCGCCAGCAGCCCGGGACAGGGGGCCCACGAGCAGTACTTC.

CDR3 DNA sequence: TGTGCCAGCAGTTACACGTTAACAGCTAACTATGGCTACACCTTC. It is translated as CASSYTLTANYGYTF. The chain employs TRBV6-5 and TRBJ1-2; no firm D call. V was pared by 2 bases and J by 0 bases, with 10 bases between. The V gene's germline CDR1 is MNHEY and CDR2 SVGAGI. The CDR3 loop spans 15 amino acids.

The chain joins TRBV28 to TRBJ1-5; D gene ambiguous. The germline V and J ends were trimmed by 1 base and 12 bases, with 16 bases remaining between them. Germline V gene data show CDR1 as MDHEN and CDR2 as SYDVKM. This CDR3 contains 14 residues. The CDR3 loop reads CASSLLVGLEVQHF. In nucleotides, the CDR3 is TGTGCCAGCAGTTTATTGGTGGGTTTAGAGGTCCAGCATTTT. The full variable domain, its missing parts supplied by reference TRBV28 and TRBJ1-5, is DVKVTQSSRYLVKRTGEKVFLECVQDMDHENMFWYRQDPGLGLRLIYFSYDVKMKEKGDIPEGYSVSREKKERFSLILESASTNQTSMYLCASSLLVGLEVQHFGDGTRLSIL.

The gene calls are TRBV7-9 and TRBJ2-1; weak D call: TRBD1 (6 bases). Trimming shortened V by 5 bases and J by 4 bases, and 12 bases separated the two germline ends. Germline values: CDR1 SEHNR, CDR2 FQNEAQ (reference sequence). The CDR3 totals 14 residues. The CDR3 nucleotides are TGTGCCAGCAGCCCGAGGACAGTATACAATGAGCAGTTCTTC. Amino acid sequence: CASSPRTVYNEQFF.

This clone appeared once. The genes are TRBV19 and TRBJ2-5, with 7 bases aligning to TRBD1. The CDR3 is made up of 16 amino acids. The germline V gene encodes CDR1 LNHDA and CDR2 SQIVND (reference sequence). V gave up 3 bases and J gave up 5 bases; unmatched junction bases: 12. The CDR3 bases are TGTGCCAGTAGTATGGACCGACAGGGTGCATGGGAGACCCAGTACTTC. It is translated as CASSMDRQGAWETQYF. The variable domain in full, with the rest retrieved from reference TRBV19 and TRBJ2-5, is DGGITQSPKYLFRKEGQNVTLSCEQNLNHDAMYWYRQDPGQGLRLIYYSQIVNDFQKGDIAEGYSVSREKKESFPLTVTSAQKNPTAFYLCASSMDRQGAWETQYFGPGTRLLVL.

This clone was detected a few times. This rearrangement joins TRBV7-9 to TRBJ2-2; 9 positions match TRBD2. The CDR3 runs 16 residues. V shed 7 bases and J 4 bases; nucleotides not matched to a gene: 10. Germline assignment: CDR1 SEHNR and CDR2 FQNEAQ (reference sequence). CDR3 in amino acids: CASTLGLAGSTGELFF. Here the CDR3 DNA reads TGTGCCAGCACCCTCGGGCTAGCGGGGAGCACCGGGGAGCTGTTTTTT.

This clone appeared once. The chain links TRBV13 to TRBJ1-1; TRBD1 matches 7 bases. Germline CDR1 is PRHDT and CDR2 is FYEKMQ (reference sequence). The CDR3 is 14 amino acids. V gave up 5 bases and J gave up 0 bases; unmatched junction bases: 3. The CDR3 region is CASSPGQMNTEAFF. For the CDR3, the DNA is TGTGCCAGCAGCCCGGGACAGATGAACACTGAAGCTTTCTTT.

This clone rates as medium-sized. The chain uses TRBV30 and TRBJ2-2; 12 bases are shared with TRBD2. The CDR3 length is 15 residues. The germline V gene encodes CDR1 GTSNPN and CDR2 SVGIG (reference sequence). The V gene end was trimmed by 5 bases and the J gene end by 3 bases; junction bases not matched to a gene: 4. The CDR3 spells CAWSSGGVDTGELFF. Here the CDR3 DNA reads TGTGCCTGGTCTAGCGGGGGGGTGGACACCGGGGAGCTGTTTTTT.

The V and J genes are TRBV27 and TRBJ1-1; D unresolved. Deletions cut 2 bases from V and 1 base from J, with 14 bases between. The CDR3 length is 16 residues. Germline CDR1 MNHEY, CDR2 SMNVEV (reference sequence). CDR3 in DNA: TGTGCCAGCAGTTTAGGCCCGGGAGGCGGGAACACTGAAGCTTTCTTT. Amino acids: CASSLGPGGGNTEAFF.

The rearrangement uses TRBV11-2 and TRBJ2-7; a weak D match, TRBD1 (6 bases). V was clipped by 5 bases and J by 3 bases, with 14 bases between them. This CDR3 is 14 amino acids long. Germline V gene sequence: CDR1 SGHAT, CDR2 FQNNGV. CDR3 amino acids: CASSLGTRGYEQYF. The CDR3 region has the DNA TGTGCCAGCAGCCTCGGGACAAGGGGCTACGAGCAGTACTTC.

In regard to this clone: An end of the junction does not agree with germline; a read error may underlie this. This chain joins TRBV4-3 and TRBJ2-2; 13 bases are shared with TRBD2. The germline V gene encodes CDR1 LGHNA and CDR2 YSLEER. The CDR3 runs 19 residues. CDR3 region: CASSQDPGLAGVQHRGAVF. CDR3 nucleotides: TGCGCCAGCAGCCAAGATCCCGGACTAGCGGGGGTCCAACACCGGGGAGCTGTTTTT.

The rearrangement uses TRBV6-5 and TRBJ2-7; 9 positions agree with TRBD1. This CDR3 contains 13 residues. In germline, CDR1 is MNHEY, CDR2 SVGAGI. J gave up 5 bases and V 2 bases, and 1 base lay outside the gene matches. CDR3 sequence: CASSYRTGDEQYF. CDR3 coding DNA: TGTGCCAGCAGTTACCGGACAGGGGACGAGCAGTACTTC.

The chain uses TRBV28 and TRBJ2-7; tentative D call: TRBD1 (5 bases). Germline V gene data show CDR1 as MDHEN and CDR2 as SYDVKM. The V gene lost 4 bases and the J gene lost 1 base, with 11 bases spanning the gap. The length of the CDR3 is 14 residues. CDR3 protein: CASSSDSLSYEQYF. For the CDR3, the DNA is TGTGCCAGCAGTTCTGACAGCCTATCCTACGAGCAGTACTTC.

This clone was recorded once. The CDR3 protein is CASSPPGTLTNEQFF. CDR3 bases: TGTGCCAGCAGCCCACCCGGGACTCTAACGAATGAGCAGTTCTTC. This chain uses TRBV7-9 with TRBJ2-1, with D maybe TRBD2 (6 bases). CDR1 and CDR2 from the germline V gene are SEHNR and FQNEAQ (reference sequence). The length of the CDR3 is 15 residues. Trimming took off 5 bases at V and 7 bases at J, with 18 bases between the two ends.

The chain joins TRBV6-5 to TRBJ1-2; D is unclear. The germline CDR1 and CDR2 sequences are MNHEY and SVGAGI. The CDR3 is 14 residues long. V was cut by 2 bases and J by 7 bases, with 14 bases left in between. The DNA of the CDR3 is TGTGCCAGCAGTTACCTACTCGGAGAGACTGGCTACACCTTC. Its translation: CASSYLLGETGYTF.

The rearrangement uses TRBV7-3 and TRBJ2-4, with 7 bases that match TRBD1. In germline, CDR1 is SGHTA, CDR2 FQGTGA. The CDR3 is 14 residues long. Trimming cost V 5 bases and J 3 bases; bases outside gene matches: 4. The CDR3 region is CASSPTGVKNIQYF. The CDR3 DNA reads as TGTGCCAGCAGCCCCACAGGGGTCAAAAACATTCAGTACTTC.

The chain uses TRBV28 and TRBJ1-1; D is possibly TRBD1 (6 bases). CDR1 is MDHEN, CDR2 SYDVKM, per germline. The CDR3 loop spans 13 amino acids. V gave up 8 bases and J gave up 1 base, with 11 bases separating them. The CDR3 nucleotides read TGTGCCAGCGAACCGGGACAGAACACTGAAGCTTTCTTT. It yields the protein CASEPGQNTEAFF. The full variable domain, its missing parts supplied by reference TRBV28 and TRBJ1-1, is DVKVTQSSRYLVKRTGEKVFLECVQDMDHENMFWYRQDPGLGLRLIYFSYDVKMKEKGDIPEGYSVSREKKERFSLILESASTNQTSMYLCASEPGQNTEAFFGQGTRLTVV.

The rearrangement links TRBV27 to TRBJ1-6; D remains unclear. This CDR3 spans 13 amino acids. CDR1 is MNHEY, CDR2 SMNVEV, per germline (reference sequence). V lost 0 bases and J 10 bases, leaving 7 bases between the germline ends. CDR3: CASSLSRLSPLHF. CDR3 coding DNA: TGTGCCAGCAGTTTATCCAGGTTGTCACCCCTCCACTTT.

The gene calls are TRBV5-1 and TRBJ2-7; TRBD1 aligns across 10 bases. The length of the CDR3 is 14 residues. With V trimmed by 2 bases and J by 4 bases, 3 bases remained unmatched. Germline CDR1 SGHRS, CDR2 YFSETQ. The DNA for the CDR3 is TGCGCCAGCAGCTTTCGGACAGGGGGGTACGAGCAGTACTTC. Amino acid sequence: CASSFRTGGYEQYF.

The V and J genes are TRBV13 and TRBJ2-1, with D tentatively TRBD1 (5 bases). Germline V gene sequence: CDR1 PRHDT, CDR2 FYEKMQ (reference sequence). The CDR3 spans 11 residues. Trimming shortened V by 6 bases and J by 9 bases, and 9 bases separated the two germline ends. CDR3 in amino acids: CASSYRGEQFF. CDR3 nucleotides: TGTGCCAGCAGTTATAGGGGTGAGCAGTTCTTC.

The rearrangement uses TRBV10-3 and TRBJ2-2; possibly TRBD1 for D (5 bases). V was pared by 5 bases and J by 7 bases, with 14 bases between. The CDR3 has 14 amino acids. Germline loops: CDR1 ENHRY, CDR2 SYGVKD. This CDR3 is CAISTTVQGGELFF. The CDR3 DNA is TGTGCCATCAGTACGACAGTCCAGGGCGGGGAGCTGTTTTTT.

The rearrangement joins TRBV28 to TRBJ2-1, with TRBD2 matching 11 bases. Germline trimming cut 6 bases from V and 0 bases from J; bases unmatched to any gene: 4. This CDR3 is 16 amino acids long. CDR1 is MDHEN, CDR2 SYDVKM, per germline. Here the CDR3 reads CASRGTSGLSYNEQFF. The CDR3 nucleotides read TGTGCCAGCAGGGGGACTAGCGGTCTCTCCTACAATGAGCAGTTCTTC.